These T cell receptor beta chains were read from a single sample in a study of blood T cell repertoires in COVID-19. Clones were sequenced by immunoSEQ multiplex PCR, and TCRdb holds only the in-frame ones, with some missing. The table has approximately 160,000 clones, around 86% seen once. The sample was peripheral blood. The origin of the receptors is a man between 65 and 85 years old who had recovered from COVID-19. Each CDR3 is given with its conserved first and last residue. The D gene is left open where the match is weak. Size is omitted from some rows. Given values are once, few, many or a class for expanded clones.

abundance	d_gene	v_gene	j_gene	CDR3aa	CDR3nt
NA	NA	TRBV4-3	TRBJ2-7	CASSQESQAGEQYF	TGCGCCAGCAGCCAAGAGTCCCAGGCGGGCGAGCAGTACTTC
few	NA	TRBV2	TRBJ1-2	CASSGSPQASHYGYTF	TGTGCCAGCAGTGGATCCCCGCAAGCATCTCACTATGGCTACACCTTC
NA	TRBD2	TRBV27	TRBJ2-2	CASSQSGTSGLKRYTGELFF	TGTGCCAGCAGTCAATCCGGGACTAGCGGCTTGAAACGGTACACCGGGGAGCTGTTTTTT
NA	NA	TRBV15	TRBJ2-1	CATSRGAGQAYNEQFF	TGTGCCACCAGCAGAGGGGCAGGTCAGGCCTACAATGAGCAGTTCTTC
once	TRBD1	TRBV7-2	TRBJ1-6	CASSWDREKSPLHF	TGTGCCAGCAGCTGGGACAGGGAAAAGTCACCCCTCCACTTT
NA	NA	TRBV10-1	TRBJ2-3	CASSLGTPGDTQYF	TGCGCCAGCAGCCTTGGGACTCCGGGAGATACGCAGTATTTT
NA	TRBD1	TRBV7-2	TRBJ2-7	CASSLESGGFTEQYF	TGTGCCAGCAGCTTAGAATCAGGGGGCTTCACCGAGCAGTACTTC
NA	TRBD2	TRBV19	TRBJ2-7	CASSIGLSGTSSYEQYF	TGTGCCAGTAGTATAGGTCTTAGCGGGACGAGCTCCTACGAGCAGTACTTC
NA	NA	TRBV5-1	TRBJ2-5	CASSLTRGSEKTQYF	TGCGCCAGCAGCTTAACCAGGGGAAGTGAAAAGACCCAGTACTTC
once	NA	TRBV5-1	TRBJ2-1	CASSLDSTSPYNEQFF	TGCGCCAGCAGCTTGGACTCTACCTCCCCGTACAATGAGCAGTTCTTC
NA	TRBD2	TRBV5-1	TRBJ2-1	CASSAPGLANNEQFF	TGCGCCAGCAGCGCCCCGGGACTAGCGAACAATGAGCAGTTCTTC
few	NA	TRBV6-5	TRBJ1-2	CASSYGQNYGYTF	TGTGCCAGCAGTTACGGACAGAACTATGGCTACACCTTC
few	TRBD2	TRBV5-6	TRBJ2-1	CASSLLASYNEQFF	TGTGCCAGCAGCTTACTAGCGTCTTACAATGAGCAGTTCTTC
NA	NA	TRBV28	TRBJ1-2	CASLSPDRGYGYTF	TGTGCCAGCCTGAGCCCGGACAGAGGCTATGGCTACACCTTC
NA	NA	TRBV5-1	TRBJ1-5	CASSEAINQPQHF	TGCGCCAGCAGCGAGGCCATCAATCAGCCCCAGCATTTT
NA	NA	TRBV28	TRBJ2-7	CASTPLAATYEQYF	TGTGCCAGCACTCCCTTAGCGGCCACCTACGAGCAGTACTTC
few	NA	TRBV3-1/TRBV3-2	TRBJ2-5	CASSQAAVGMETQYF	TGTGCCAGCAGCCAAGCAGCGGTGGGGATGGAGACCCAGTACTTC
NA	TRBD1	TRBV27	TRBJ1-1	CASRTTGGTEAFF	TGTGCCAGCAGAACGACAGGGGGCACTGAAGCTTTCTTT
NA	NA	TRBV6-2/TRBV6-3	TRBJ2-5	CASSYRGSEQGGTQYF	TGTGCCAGCAGTTATCGGGGATCAGAACAAGGCGGGACCCAGTACTTC